The following is a T cell receptor (beta chain) sequence with its context. As yet, its antigen is unknown. The source of the sample is a study of cytomegalovirus exposure and HLA in healthy donors. Study-level points and caveats: Serostatus for CMV was the only available immune exposure information. Reportedly, fewer N-insertions than the roughly 700-donor mean appeared in an Asian-associated ancestry cluster in a later analysis. Cytomegalovirus-associated status was assigned to 150 or so TCR beta chains. With high specificity and sensitivity, the classifier reportedly diagnosed cytomegalovirus status.

This CDR3 region has 16 residues. The germline V gene has CDR1 MNHNY and CDR2 SVGAGI (reference sequence). V lost 1 base and J lost 1; bases outside the gene matches: 4. The PCR made use of 60 Vbeta and 13 Jbeta primers. Method: immunoSEQ multiplex PCR; TCRdb's copy keeps in-frame clones and lacks some. The sample contains around 200,000 clones, 80% of which appear only once. This chain uses TRBV6-6 with TRBJ2-4, with 7 bases fitting TRBD1. This receptor was obtained from a boy under 18 in good health and CMV-seronegative. Source material: PBMCs. CDR3 sequence (DNA): TGTGCCAGCAGTTACTTTCAGGGGGTGGCCAAAAACATTCAGTACTTC. Translated: CASSYFQGVAKNIQYF.